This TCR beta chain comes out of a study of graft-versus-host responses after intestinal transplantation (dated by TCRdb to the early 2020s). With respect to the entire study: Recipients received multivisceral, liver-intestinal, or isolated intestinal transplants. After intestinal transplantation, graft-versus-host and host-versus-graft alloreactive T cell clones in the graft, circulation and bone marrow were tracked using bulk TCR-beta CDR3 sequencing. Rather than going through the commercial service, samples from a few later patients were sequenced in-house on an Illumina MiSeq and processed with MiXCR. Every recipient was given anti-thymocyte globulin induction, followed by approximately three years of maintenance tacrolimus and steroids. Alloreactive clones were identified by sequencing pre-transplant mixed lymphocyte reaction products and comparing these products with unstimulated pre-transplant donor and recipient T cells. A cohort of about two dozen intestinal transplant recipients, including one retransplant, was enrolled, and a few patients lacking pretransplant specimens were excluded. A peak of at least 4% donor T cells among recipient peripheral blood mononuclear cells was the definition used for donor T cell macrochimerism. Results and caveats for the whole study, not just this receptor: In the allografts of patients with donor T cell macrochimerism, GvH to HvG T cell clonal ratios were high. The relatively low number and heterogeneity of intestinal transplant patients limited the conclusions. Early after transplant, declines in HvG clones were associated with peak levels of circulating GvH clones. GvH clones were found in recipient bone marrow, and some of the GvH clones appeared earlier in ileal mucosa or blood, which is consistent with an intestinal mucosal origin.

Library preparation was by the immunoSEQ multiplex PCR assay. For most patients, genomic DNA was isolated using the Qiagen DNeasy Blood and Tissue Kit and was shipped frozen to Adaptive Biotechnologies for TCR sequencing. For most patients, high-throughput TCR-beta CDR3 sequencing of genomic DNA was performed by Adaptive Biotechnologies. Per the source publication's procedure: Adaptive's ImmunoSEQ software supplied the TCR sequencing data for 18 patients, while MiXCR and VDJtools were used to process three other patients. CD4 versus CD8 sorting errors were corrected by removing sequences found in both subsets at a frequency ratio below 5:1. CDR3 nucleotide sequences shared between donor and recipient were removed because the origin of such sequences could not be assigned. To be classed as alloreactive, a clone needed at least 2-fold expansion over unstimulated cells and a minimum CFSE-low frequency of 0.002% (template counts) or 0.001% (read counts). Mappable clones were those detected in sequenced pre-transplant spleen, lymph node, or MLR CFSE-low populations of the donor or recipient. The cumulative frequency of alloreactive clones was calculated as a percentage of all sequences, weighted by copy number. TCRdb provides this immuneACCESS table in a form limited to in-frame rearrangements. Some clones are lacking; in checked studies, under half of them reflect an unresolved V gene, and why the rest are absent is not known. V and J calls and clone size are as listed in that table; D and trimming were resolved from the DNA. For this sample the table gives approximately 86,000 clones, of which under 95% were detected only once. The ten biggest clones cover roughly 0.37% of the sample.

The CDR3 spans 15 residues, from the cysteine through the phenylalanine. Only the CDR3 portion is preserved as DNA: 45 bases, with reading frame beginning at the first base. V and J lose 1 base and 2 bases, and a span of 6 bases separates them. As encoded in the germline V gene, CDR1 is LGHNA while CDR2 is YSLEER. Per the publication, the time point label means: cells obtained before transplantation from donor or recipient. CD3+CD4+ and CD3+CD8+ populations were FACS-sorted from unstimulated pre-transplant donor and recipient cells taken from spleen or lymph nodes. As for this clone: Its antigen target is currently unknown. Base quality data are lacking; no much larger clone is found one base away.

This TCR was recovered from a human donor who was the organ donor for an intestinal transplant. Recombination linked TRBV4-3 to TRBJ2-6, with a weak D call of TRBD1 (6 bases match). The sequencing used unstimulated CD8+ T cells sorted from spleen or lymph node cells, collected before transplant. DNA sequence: TGCGCCAGCAGCCAAGCAGGGGCTGGGGCCAACGTCCTGACTTTC. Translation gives CASSQAGAGANVLTF.